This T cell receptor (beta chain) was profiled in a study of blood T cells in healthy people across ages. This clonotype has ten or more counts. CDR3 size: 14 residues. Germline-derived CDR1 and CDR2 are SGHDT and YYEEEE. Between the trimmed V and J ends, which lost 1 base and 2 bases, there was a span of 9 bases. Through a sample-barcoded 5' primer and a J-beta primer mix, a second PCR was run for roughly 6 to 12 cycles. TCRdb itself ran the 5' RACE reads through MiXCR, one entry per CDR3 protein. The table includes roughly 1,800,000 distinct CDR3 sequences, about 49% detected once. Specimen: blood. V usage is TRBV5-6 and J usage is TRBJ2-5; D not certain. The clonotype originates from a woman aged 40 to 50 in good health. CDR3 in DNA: TGTGCCAGCAGCTTGTCAACAGCGCAAGAGACCCAGTACTTC. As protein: CASSLSTAQETQYF.